What follows are 10 T cell receptor beta chains derived from one specimen sequenced in a study of regulatory T cells in long-lasting Graves disease. The time point here: newly diagnosed GD, antithyroid drugs for less than 3 months. The TCR library was prepared using RNA isolated from PBMCs. Sequencing libraries for TCR beta were prepared with iRepertoire HTBI primers and Arm-PCR of CDR3 regions. MiXCR, applied by TCRdb to the multiplex PCR reads, yields one record per CDR3 protein. The sample has approximately 560,000 distinct CDR3 sequences, more than 15% seen once. The same data also went into a second study, on T cells in Graves' hyperthyroidism and ophthalmopathy.

The specimen was peripheral blood mononuclear cells (PBMCs), collected at new diagnosis, from a patient treated with antithyroid drugs. The receptors were sampled from a man aged 18 to 29 with Graves disease.

This clonotype was detected many times. This chain joins TRBV20-1 and TRBJ2-3; TRBD1 is a possible D gene (5 bases). Germline V gene lookup returns CDR1 DFQATT and CDR2 SNEGSKA (reference sequence). The CDR3 is 16 amino acids. V lost 0 bases to trimming and J lost 4 bases, with 17 bases between them. The CDR3 DNA reads TGCAGTGCTAGAGATTATCAGGGTTGGGCAGCAGATACGCAGTATTTT. This translates into CSARDYQGWAADTQYF.

The DNA of the CDR3 is TGTGCCAGCAGTGATACTTCCCCCGAGCAGTACTTC. Its translation: CASSDTSPEQYF. The genes are TRBV6-1 and TRBJ2-7; no reliable D call. V was clipped by 3 bases and J by 6 bases, with 9 bases between them. CDR3 length equals 12 residues. CDR1 and CDR2 from the germline V gene are MNHNS and SASEGT.

The V and J genes are TRBV27 and TRBJ2-6; 10 bases agree with TRBD1. Losses at the gene ends were 3 bases for V and 0 bases for J; bases not matched to a gene: 11. Germline loops: CDR1 MNHEY, CDR2 SMNVEV (reference sequence). The CDR3 has 20 residues. The CDR3 sequence is CASSFQAMGQGLSGANVLTF. In nucleotides, the CDR3 is TGTGCCAGCAGTTTTCAAGCGATGGGACAGGGGCTCTCTGGGGCCAACGTCCTGACTTTC.

This clonotype was observed a few times. A read error is possible here, since a much larger clone lies one base away. The V and J genes are TRBV28 and TRBJ2-5, with 7 bases identical to TRBD2. The CDR3 has 17 amino acids. The V gene end was trimmed by 4 bases and the J gene end by 7 bases; junction bases not matched to a gene: 18. Per germline, CDR1 MDHEN and CDR2 SYDVKM. The chain's CDR3 is CASSSWRETSLVGTQYF. The DNA of the CDR3 is TGTGCCAGCAGTTCGTGGCGGGAGACGTCCCTTGTCGGGACCCAGTACTTC.

This clonotype has just a few counts. The chain has TRBV5-8 and TRBJ1-1; 7 bases fit TRBD1. V shed 4 bases and J 3 bases; nucleotides not matched to a gene: 9. Germline loops: CDR1 SGHTS, CDR2 YDEGEE. The CDR3 runs 15 residues. This CDR3 is CASSLQPTGDTEAFF. The CDR3 nucleotides read TGTGCCAGCAGCCTACAACCCACAGGGGACACTGAAGCTTTCTTT.

This clonotype was observed a handful of times. Compared with germline, one end of the junction differs, possibly owing to a read error. This chain links TRBV28 with TRBJ1-3, with D uncertain. Per the germline V gene, CDR1 is MDHEN and CDR2 is SYDVKM. CDR3 length: 17 amino acids. As DNA, the CDR3 is TGTGCCAGCAGTTTGGCCGGACGGTCGAGCTCTGGAAACACCACATATTTT. Protein product: CASSLAGRSSSGNTTYF.

This clonotype was recorded many times. The chain combines TRBV30 with TRBJ1-1; D unclear. Germline CDR1 is GTSNPN and CDR2 is SVGIG (reference sequence). Trimming took 2 bases from V and 3 from J, leaving 10 bases between them. The CDR3 is made up of 13 amino acids. The CDR3 region is CAWSREADTEAFF. The CDR3 nucleotides read TGTGCCTGGAGTAGGGAGGCGGACACTGAAGCTTTCTTT.

This clonotype was found a few times. The rearrangement uses TRBV9 and TRBJ2-1; TRBD1 matches 7 bases. The germline V gene has CDR1 SGDLS and CDR2 YYNGEE. Unmatched junction bases numbered 4, after V lost 2 bases and J lost 2 bases. This CDR3 spans 15 amino acids. The CDR3 here is CASSVTGDPYNEQFF. The CDR3 nucleotides are TGTGCCAGCAGCGTCACAGGGGACCCCTACAATGAGCAGTTCTTC.

This clonotype was counted at least ten times. The genes are TRBV28 and TRBJ2-5; TRBD1 is a possible D gene (5 bases). CDR1 and CDR2 from the germline V gene are MDHEN and SYDVKM. V dropped 3 bases and J dropped 5 bases, with 10 bases sitting between them. This CDR3 region has 13 residues. The CDR3 loop reads CASSFQGVETQYF. As DNA, the CDR3 is TGTGCCAGCAGTTTCCAAGGGGTGGAGACCCAGTACTTC.

This clonotype was counted at least ten times. V usage is TRBV9 and J usage is TRBJ2-1, with D possibly being TRBD2 (5 bases). This CDR3 spans 13 amino acids. V was clipped by 2 bases and J by 7 bases, with 10 bases between them. The germline CDR1 and CDR2 sequences are SGDLS and YYNGEE. Here the CDR3 reads CASSVGSENEQFF. The CDR3 DNA reads as TGTGCCAGCAGCGTGGGTAGCGAAAATGAGCAGTTCTTC.